The entry below describes one T cell receptor (beta chain). What it recognizes is unknown. The sample belongs to a study of OX40 agonist ivuxolimab in advanced cancers. Turning to the study itself: Mean age about 60 years, range 23 to 79; 82.7% male. Study-level findings and limits: At 0.1 to 3.0 mg/kg, clonal expansion of CD4+ and CD8+ blood T cells had occurred by week 6. CD8+ T cells (on average) carried more expanded clones than CD4+ T cells. Partly responding patients at 0.1-3.0 mg/kg showed some of the smallest clonal expansion.

The table came from immunoSEQ multiplex PCR; TCRdb's copy has only in-frame clones and leaves some out. Counted here are tens of thousands of clones, about 90% occurring once; the ten biggest clones make up about 30%. The CDR3 spans 14 residues. CDR1 is MNHEY and CDR2 is SMNVEV in the germline V gene (reference sequence). The V gene lost 3 bases and the J gene lost 8 bases, with 14 bases spanning the gap. The TCR originated in an adult with an advanced solid tumor such as melanoma, head and neck, liver or kidney cancer. Source: CD4+ or CD8+ T cells sorted from blood, taken in a trial of the OX40 agonist ivuxolimab. The rearrangement joins TRBV27 to TRBJ2-1; D is unclear. The CDR3 reads CASSFRALSHEQFF. The CDR3 coding sequence is TGTGCCAGCAGTTTCCGGGCATTAAGCCATGAGCAGTTCTTC.